The clone carrying this T cell receptor beta chain occurred many times. As yet, its antigen is unknown. Looked up from germline, CDR1 is SNHLY and CDR2 is FYNNEI. The CDR3 loop spans 14 amino acids. Trimming took 6 bases from V and 5 from J, leaving 16 bases between them. TCRdb called the reads again in MiXCR, with one record for every CDR3 protein. The sample holds about 300,000 distinct CDR3 sequences, about a quarter seen once. These data belong to a study of T cell repertoires in cytomegalovirus infection. Study-level results: The ex vivo response was dominated by HLA-C-restricted CMV-specific TCR beta clonotypes.

The sequence was obtained from a human donor in good health (CMV status not recorded). Some clones in this sample may be carry-over from other donors' samples. Sequencing was carried out using PBMCs. The V gene is TRBV2, the J gene TRBJ1-1; weak D call: TRBD1 (5 bases). The CDR3 region has the DNA TGTGCCAGCAGAACGCCCGGGGGAGAGACTGAAGCTTTCTTT. Translating it yields CASRTPGGETEAFF.